This T cell receptor (beta chain) is from a study of blood T cell repertoires in COVID-19. Study overall: Acute and convalescent COVID-19 specimens originated in the United States, Italy and Spain. Sources were T cells, B-cell-depleted T cells, or PBMCs; the material itself was cDNA or gDNA.

Under the authors' procedure: The authors estimated nucleated cell counts from reference gene primer amplification. Using immunoSEQ multiplex PCR, the repertoire was profiled, and TCRdb retains in-frame clones only, with some absent. The V and J calls and the clone size are those of that table, but D and trimming were determined from the DNA. Among roughly 100,000 clones, about 76% were seen once, and the ten largest hold roughly a tenth. The source of this sequence is a woman of 80 years or more with acute or convalescent COVID-19. Sequencing was performed on peripheral blood.

CDR3 region: CASSPGGGGLFF. Here the CDR3 DNA reads TGTGCCAGCAGCCCAGGGGGTGGAGGACTGTTTTTT. The V gene is TRBV7-9, the J gene TRBJ1-4, with 7 bases fitting TRBD1. This CDR3 is built from 12 residues. Trimming removed 5 bases from V and 13 bases from J; junction bases left unmatched: 7. The germline gives CDR1 SEHNR, CDR2 FQNEAQ (reference sequence).